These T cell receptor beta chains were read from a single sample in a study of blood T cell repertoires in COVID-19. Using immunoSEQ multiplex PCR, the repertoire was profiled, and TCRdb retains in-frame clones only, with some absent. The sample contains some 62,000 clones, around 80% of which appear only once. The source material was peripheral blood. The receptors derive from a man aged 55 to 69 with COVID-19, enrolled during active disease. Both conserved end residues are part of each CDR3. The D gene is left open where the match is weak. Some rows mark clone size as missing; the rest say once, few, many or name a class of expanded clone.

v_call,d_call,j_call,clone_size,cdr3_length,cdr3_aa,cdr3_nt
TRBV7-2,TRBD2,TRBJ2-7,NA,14,CASSLWRGTYEQYF,TGTGCCAGCAGCCTGTGGCGGGGGACCTACGAGCAGTACTTC
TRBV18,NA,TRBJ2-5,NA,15,CASSPRPSNEETQYF,TGTGCCAGCTCACCCAGGCCGTCGAATGAAGAGACCCAGTACTTC
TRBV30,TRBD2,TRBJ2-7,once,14,CAWTIAGADYEQYF,TGTGCCTGGACTATAGCGGGGGCCGACTACGAGCAGTACTTC
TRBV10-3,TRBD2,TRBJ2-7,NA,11,CAIGGGYEQYF,TGTGCCATCGGGGGGGGTTATGAGCAGTACTTC
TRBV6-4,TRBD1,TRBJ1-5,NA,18,CASSDPEGQPNSNQPQHF,TGTGCCAGCAGTGACCCCGAGGGACAGCCTAATAGCAATCAGCCCCAGCATTTT
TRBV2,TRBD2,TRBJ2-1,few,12,CASTLAGSEQFF,TGTGCCAGCACTCTAGCGGGAAGTGAGCAGTTCTTC
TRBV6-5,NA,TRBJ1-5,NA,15,CASSPLDRTNQPQHF,TGTGCCAGCAGCCCCCTCGACAGAACTAATCAGCCCCAGCATTTT
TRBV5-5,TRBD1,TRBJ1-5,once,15,CASSRTGAPDQPQHF,TGTGCCAGCAGCCGGACAGGGGCGCCGGATCAGCCCCAGCATTTT
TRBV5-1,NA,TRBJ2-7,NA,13,CASSLAGTYEQYF,TGCGCCAGCAGCTTGGCGGGGACCTACGAGCAGTACTTC
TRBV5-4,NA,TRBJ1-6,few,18,CASSTAGLIGGLNSPLHF,TGTGCCAGCAGCACCGCCGGGTTGATTGGAGGGCTTAATTCACCCCTCCACTTT
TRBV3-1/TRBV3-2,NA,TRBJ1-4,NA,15,CASSHRQWTNEKLFF,TGTGCCAGCAGCCACAGACAGTGGACTAATGAAAAACTGTTTTTT
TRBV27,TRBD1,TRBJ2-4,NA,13,CASSSDRKNIQYF,TGTGCCAGCAGTTCGGACAGGAAAAACATTCAGTACTTC
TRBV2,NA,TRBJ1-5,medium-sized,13,CASKRDGNQPQHF,TGTGCCAGCAAGCGGGACGGGAATCAGCCCCAGCATTTT
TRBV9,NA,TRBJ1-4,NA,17,CASSSRGQTATNEKLFF,TGTGCCAGCAGCTCCCGAGGACAGACTGCAACTAATGAAAAACTGTTTTTT
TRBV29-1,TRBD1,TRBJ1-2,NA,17,CSVFVSGTGGSNYGYTF,TGCAGCGTTTTCGTCTCCGGGACAGGGGGATCTAACTATGGCTACACCTTC
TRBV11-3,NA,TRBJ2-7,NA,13,CASSPPVAYEQYF,TGTGCCAGCAGCCCGCCGGTGGCCTACGAGCAGTACTTC
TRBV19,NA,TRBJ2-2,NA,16,CASSREEARGTGELFF,TGTGCCAGTAGCCGCGAGGAGGCGCGCGGCACCGGGGAGCTGTTTTTT
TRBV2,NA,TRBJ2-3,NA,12,CATAGDTDTQYF,TGTGCCACCGCCGGGGACACAGATACGCAGTATTTT
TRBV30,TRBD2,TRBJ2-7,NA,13,CAWRTSGTYEQYF,TGTGCCTGGAGGACTAGCGGGACCTACGAGCAGTACTTC
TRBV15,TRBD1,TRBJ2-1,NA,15,CATSRGGQGANEQFF,TGTGCCACCAGCAGAGGGGGACAGGGGGCTAATGAGCAGTTCTTC
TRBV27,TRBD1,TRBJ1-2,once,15,CASSRQGLSNYGYTF,TGTGCCAGCAGTAGACAGGGGCTTTCTAACTATGGCTACACCTTC
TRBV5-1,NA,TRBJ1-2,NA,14,CASSYSLLGQGYTF,TGCGCCAGCAGCTACTCCTTATTGGGCCAGGGCTACACCTTC
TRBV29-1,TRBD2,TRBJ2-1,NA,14,CSGSGLAGYNEQFF,TGCAGCGGTTCCGGACTAGCGGGTTACAATGAGCAGTTCTTC
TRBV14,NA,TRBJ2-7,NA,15,CASSRQTDSSYEQYF,TGTGCCAGCAGCCGACAAACAGACAGCTCCTACGAGCAGTACTTC
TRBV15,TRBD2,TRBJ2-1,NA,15,CATSRGGGVYNEQFF,TGTGCCACCAGCAGAGGCGGGGGGGTTTACAATGAGCAGTTCTTC
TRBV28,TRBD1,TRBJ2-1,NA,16,CASSPPRQGRGNEQFF,TGTGCCAGCAGTCCCCCCCGACAGGGAAGGGGTAATGAGCAGTTCTTC
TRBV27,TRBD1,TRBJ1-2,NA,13,CASSRTGAVGYTF,TGTGCCAGCAGTAGGACAGGGGCCGTTGGCTACACCTTC
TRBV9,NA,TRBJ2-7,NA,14,CASSARGLSYEQYF,TGTGCCAGCAGCGCTAGGGGTCTCTCCTACGAGCAGTACTTC
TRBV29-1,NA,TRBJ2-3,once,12,CSVGMREDTQYF,TGCAGCGTTGGAATGAGGGAGGATACGCAGTATTTT
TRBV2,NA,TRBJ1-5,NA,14,CASSVLPSNQPQHF,TGTGCCAGCAGTGTACTCCCAAGCAATCAGCCCCAGCATTTT
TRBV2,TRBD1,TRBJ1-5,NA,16,CASRGQGARGNQPQHF,TGTGCCAGCAGGGGACAGGGTGCGAGGGGCAATCAGCCCCAGCATTTT
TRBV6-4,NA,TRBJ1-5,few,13,CASSEEEGQPQHF,TGTGCCAGCAGTGAGGAGGAAGGGCAGCCCCAGCATTTT
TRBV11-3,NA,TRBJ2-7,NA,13,CASSLGTDYEQYF,TGTGCCAGCAGCTTAGGGACAGATTACGAGCAGTACTTC
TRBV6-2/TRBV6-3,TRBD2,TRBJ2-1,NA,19,CASSSQGTSGGVFYNEQFF,TGTGCCAGCAGTTCACAAGGGACTAGCGGGGGGGTTTTCTACAATGAGCAGTTCTTC
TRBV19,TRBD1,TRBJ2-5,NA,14,CASVDRASQETQYF,TGTGCCAGTGTTGACAGGGCCTCCCAAGAGACCCAGTACTTC
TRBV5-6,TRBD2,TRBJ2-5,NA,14,CASSGLAGVETQYF,TGTGCCAGCAGCGGTCTAGCGGGGGTGGAGACCCAGTACTTC
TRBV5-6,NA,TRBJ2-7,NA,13,CASSSMNRDEQYF,TGTGCCAGCAGCTCTATGAACAGGGACGAGCAGTACTTC
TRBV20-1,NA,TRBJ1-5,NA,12,CSASKGGQPQHF,TGCAGTGCTAGTAAGGGCGGGCAGCCCCAGCATTTT
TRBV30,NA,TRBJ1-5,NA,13,CAWSVRPGQPQHF,TGTGCCTGGAGTGTAAGGCCGGGGCAGCCCCAGCATTTT
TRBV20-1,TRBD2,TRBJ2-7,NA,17,CSASGPTSGSTSYEQYF,TGCAGTGCTAGTGGCCCGACTAGCGGGAGTACGTCCTACGAGCAGTACTTC
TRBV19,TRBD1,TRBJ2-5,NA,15,CASRLTGVGDETQYF,TGTGCCAGTAGACTAACAGGGGTAGGGGACGAGACCCAGTACTTC
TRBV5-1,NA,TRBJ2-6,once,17,CASSFEGVVTGANVLTF,TGCGCCAGCAGCTTCGAGGGTGTTGTAACTGGGGCCAACGTCCTGACTTTC
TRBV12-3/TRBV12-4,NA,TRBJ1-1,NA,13,CASRPGGDTEAFF,TGTGCCAGCAGGCCCGGGGGAGACACTGAAGCTTTCTTT
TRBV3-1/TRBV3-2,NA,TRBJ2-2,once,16,CASSQEGQGRAGELFF,TGTGCCAGCAGCCAAGAGGGGCAGGGTCGGGCCGGGGAGCTGTTTTTT
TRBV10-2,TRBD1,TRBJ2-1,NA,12,CASSAPDRAVFF,TGCGCCAGCAGTGCCCCGGACAGGGCGGTGTTCTTC
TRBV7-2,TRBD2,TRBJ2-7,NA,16,CASSRGLAGGFYEQYF,TGTGCCAGCAGCAGAGGACTAGCGGGGGGGTTCTACGAGCAGTACTTC
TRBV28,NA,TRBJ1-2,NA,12,CASSWHSYGYTF,TGTGCCAGCAGTTGGCACAGCTATGGCTACACCTTC
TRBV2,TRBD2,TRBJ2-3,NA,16,CASTWRGGPMVDTQYF,TGTGCCAGCACATGGCGGGGGGGCCCGATGGTAGATACGCAGTATTTT
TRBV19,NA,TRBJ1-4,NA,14,CASRTFEGNEKLFF,TGTGCCAGTAGAACATTCGAGGGTAATGAAAAACTGTTTTTT
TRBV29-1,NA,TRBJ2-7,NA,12,CSVGHLGDEQYF,TGCAGCGTTGGACACCTCGGGGACGAGCAGTACTTC
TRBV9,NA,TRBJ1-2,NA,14,CASSVAGANYGYTF,TGTGCCAGCAGCGTAGCCGGGGCTAACTATGGCTACACCTTC
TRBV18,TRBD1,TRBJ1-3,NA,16,CASSLDRGSSGNTIYF,TGTGCCAGCTCACTCGACAGGGGATCCTCTGGAAACACCATATATTTT
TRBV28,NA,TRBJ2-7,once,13,CATLDSASYEQYF,TGTGCCACCCTGGACAGTGCCTCCTACGAGCAGTACTTC
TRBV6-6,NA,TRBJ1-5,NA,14,CASSYAGPNQPQHF,TGTGCCAGCAGTTACGCAGGCCCCAATCAGCCCCAGCATTTT
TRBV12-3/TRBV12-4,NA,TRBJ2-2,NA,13,CASSLTRTGELFF,TGTGCCAGCAGTTTAACTAGAACCGGGGAGCTGTTTTTT